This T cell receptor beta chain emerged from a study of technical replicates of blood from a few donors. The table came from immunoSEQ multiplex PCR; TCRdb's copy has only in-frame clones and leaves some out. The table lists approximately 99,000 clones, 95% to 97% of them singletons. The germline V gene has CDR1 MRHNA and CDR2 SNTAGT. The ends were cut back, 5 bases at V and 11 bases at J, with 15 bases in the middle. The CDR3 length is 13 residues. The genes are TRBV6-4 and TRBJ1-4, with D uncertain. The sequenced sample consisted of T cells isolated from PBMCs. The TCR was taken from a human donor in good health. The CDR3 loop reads CASSTEITGKLFF. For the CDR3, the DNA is TGTGCCAGCAGTACCGAAATCACCGGGAAACTGTTTTTT.